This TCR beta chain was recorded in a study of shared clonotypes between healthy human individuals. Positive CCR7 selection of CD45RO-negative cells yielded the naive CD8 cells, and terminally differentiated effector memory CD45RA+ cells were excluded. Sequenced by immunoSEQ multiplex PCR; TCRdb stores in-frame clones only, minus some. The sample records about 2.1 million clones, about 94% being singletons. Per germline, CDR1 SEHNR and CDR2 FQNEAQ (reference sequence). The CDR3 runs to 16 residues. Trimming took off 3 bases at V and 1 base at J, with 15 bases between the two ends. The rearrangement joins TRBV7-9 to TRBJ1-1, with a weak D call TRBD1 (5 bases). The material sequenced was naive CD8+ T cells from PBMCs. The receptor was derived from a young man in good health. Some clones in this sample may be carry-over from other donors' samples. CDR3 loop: CASSLITGTPNTEAFF. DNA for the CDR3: TGTGCCAGCAGCTTGATTACCGGGACGCCGAACACTGAAGCTTTCTTT.